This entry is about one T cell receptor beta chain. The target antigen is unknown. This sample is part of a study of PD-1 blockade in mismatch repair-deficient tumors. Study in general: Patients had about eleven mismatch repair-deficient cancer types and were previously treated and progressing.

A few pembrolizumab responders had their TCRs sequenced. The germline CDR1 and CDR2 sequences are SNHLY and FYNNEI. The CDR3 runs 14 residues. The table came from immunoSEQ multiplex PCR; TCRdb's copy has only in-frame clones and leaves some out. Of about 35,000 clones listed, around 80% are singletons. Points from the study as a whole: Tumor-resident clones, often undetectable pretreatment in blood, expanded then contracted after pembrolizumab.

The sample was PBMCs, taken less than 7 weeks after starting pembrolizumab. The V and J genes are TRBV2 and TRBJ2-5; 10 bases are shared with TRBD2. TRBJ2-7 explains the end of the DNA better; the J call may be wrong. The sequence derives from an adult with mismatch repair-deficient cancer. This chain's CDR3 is CAIDEAGGDYEQYF. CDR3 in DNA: TGTGCCATAGATGAAGCGGGAGGGGACTACGAGCAGTACTTC.